Following are 10 T cell receptor beta chains from one sample sequenced in a study of blood T cell repertoires in COVID-19 (dated by TCRdb to 2020 to 2022). The method was the immunoSEQ multiplex PCR assay. TCRdb took this table from immuneACCESS and kept in-frame rearrangements with V and J called. Such tables lack part of the clones; where checked against another copy, unresolved V genes explain under half of the gap, and the rest is unexplained. A total of 110,000 to 150,000 clones appear in this sample, more than 75% of them only once. The top ten clones comprise roughly 4.9% of the sample. The sequenced sample was peripheral blood. These receptors originate from a woman between 65 and 79 years old with COVID-19, enrolled during active disease.

This chain connects TRBV5-8 to TRBJ2-7; D perhaps matches TRBD1 (6 bases). Germline V CDR1 and CDR2: SGHTS, YDEGEE. Between the trimmed V and J ends, which lost 0 bases and 7 bases, there was a span of 11 bases. This CDR3 region has 13 residues. The CDR3 nucleotides read TGTGCCAGCAGCTTGGTATTCCAGGGGGAGCAGTACTTC. As protein: CASSLVFQGEQYF.

The chain recombines TRBV19 with TRBJ2-2; TRBD2 is a possible D gene (7 bases). V was shortened by 5 bases and J by 4 bases, with 20 bases between the two germline ends. The V gene's germline CDR1 is LNHDA and CDR2 SQIVND (reference sequence). There are 17 residues in the CDR3. The CDR3 is CASSAPKGGGPTGELFF. CDR3 in DNA: TGTGCCAGTAGTGCCCCTAAGGGGGGGGGCCCCACCGGGGAGCTGTTTTTT. The variable domain in full, completed from reference TRBV19 and TRBJ2-2, reads DGGITQSPKYLFRKEGQNVTLSCEQNLNHDAMYWYRQDPGQGLRLIYYSQIVNDFQKGDIAEGYSVSREKKESFPLTVTSAQKNPTAFYLCASSAPKGGGPTGELFFGEGSRLTVL.

CDR3 loop: CASSGAPISYEQYF. DNA for the CDR3: TGTGCCAGCAGTGGGGCGCCTATCTCCTACGAGCAGTACTTC. The chain is built from TRBV2 and TRBJ2-7; D unresolved. This CDR3 is 14 amino acids long. Germline CDR1 is SNHLY and CDR2 is FYNNEI. The V end lost 4 bases, the J end lost 0 bases, and 10 bases lay between the germline ends. The full variable domain, with the rest looked up from reference TRBV2 and TRBJ2-7, is EPEVTQTPSHQVTQMGQEVILRCVPISNHLYFYWYRQILGQKVEFLVSFYNNEISEKSEIFDDQFSVERPDGSNFTLKIRSTKLEDSAMYFCASSGAPISYEQYFGPGTRLTVT.

This clone showed up just once. V and J are TRBV15 and TRBJ1-1; 7 bases agree with TRBD1. Germline CDR1 reads LNHNV; CDR2 reads YYDKDF (reference sequence). Trimming at V came to 6 bases and at J to 1 base, leaving 5 bases not matched to a gene. The length of the CDR3 is 14 residues. In DNA, the CDR3 is TGTGCCACCAGTCCGGGACAGCGGAACACTGAAGCTTTCTTT. This translates into CATSPGQRNTEAFF.

This clone showed up just a few times. This chain uses TRBV5-1 with TRBJ1-5; possible D gene TRBD1, 6 bases. CDR1 is SGHRS, CDR2 YFSETQ, per germline. The ends were cut back, 0 bases at V and 2 bases at J, with 9 bases in the middle. The CDR3 covers 15 residues. This CDR3 is CASSLDRVGNQPQHF. The CDR3 nucleotides read TGCGCCAGCAGCTTGGACAGGGTAGGCAATCAGCCCCAGCATTTT.

V gene TRBV28 combines with J gene TRBJ1-2; 7 bases fit TRBD1. The CDR3 is made up of 15 amino acids. Germline CDR1 MDHEN, CDR2 SYDVKM. After removal of 6 bases from V and 4 bases from J, the junction contained 11 bases not matched to a gene. The CDR3 reads CASSPSGTVFYGYTF. DNA of the CDR3: TGTGCCAGCAGCCCCTCCGGGACAGTCTTCTATGGCTACACCTTC.

The chain uses TRBV12-3 or TRBV12-4 and TRBJ1-2, with unresolved D. Trimming took off 3 bases at V and 7 bases at J, with 9 bases between the two ends. The CDR3 is made up of 12 amino acids. The CDR3 spells CASSLSPSGYTF. CDR3 DNA sequence: TGTGCCAGCAGTTTGAGTCCTTCTGGCTACACCTTC.

This clone was observed once. V is TRBV7-9 and J is TRBJ2-7; weak D call: TRBD1 (5 bases). The CDR3 runs to 14 residues. The germline CDR1 and CDR2 sequences are SEHNR and FQNEAQ (reference sequence). Trimming shortened V by 5 bases and J by 2 bases, and 13 bases separated the two germline ends. In DNA, the CDR3 is TGTGCCAGCAGCCAGGGCGTCCCACCCTACGAGCAGTACTTC. This translates into CASSQGVPPYEQYF.

This clone appeared once. The genes are TRBV2 and TRBJ2-2, with D unclear. This CDR3 has 14 residues. V lost 8 bases and J lost 1, with 11 bases in between. Germline V gives CDR1 SNHLY, CDR2 FYNNEI. Written as DNA, the CDR3 is TGTGCCAGCCACAATACAGTGAACACCGGGGAGCTGTTTTTT. Translated, it gives CASHNTVNTGELFF.

The chain recombines TRBV30 with TRBJ2-1, with D uncertain. CDR1 GTSNPN and CDR2 SVGIG come from the germline V gene (reference sequence). The CDR3 covers 13 residues. Trimming stripped 2 bases from V and 1 base from J, with 6 bases between. The CDR3 DNA sequence: TGTGCCTGGAGTCAGAGGTCCTACAATGAGCAGTTCTTC. Translation gives CAWSQRSYNEQFF. The variable domain in full, with the rest retrieved from reference TRBV30 and TRBJ2-1, is SQTIHQWPATLVQPVGSPLSLECTVEGTSNPNLYWYRQAAGRGLQLLFYSVGIGQISSEVPQNLSASRPQDRQFILSSKKLLLSDSGFYLCAWSQRSYNEQFFGPGTRLTVL.